In its sample, the clone carrying this T cell receptor beta chain was seen a few times. Its antigen remains unknown. This specimen comes from a study of T cells after yellow fever vaccination. V dropped 6 bases and J dropped 0 bases, with 15 bases sitting between them. This CDR3 contains 14 residues. The germline V gene encodes CDR1 DFQATT and CDR2 SNEGSKA (reference sequence). General study results and limits: FACS-sorted repertoires could contain abundant clonotypes contaminating from the bulk population.

It was through 5'RACE template switching that TCR cDNA was made, with a universal primer site and UMIs added. TCRdb reprocessed the 5' RACE reads via MiXCR and lists one record per CDR3 protein. The sample has hundreds of thousands of distinct CDR3 sequences, 10% to 15% seen once. The source material was PBMCs, sampled on the day of the yellow fever booster vaccination. The chain links TRBV20-1 to TRBJ2-7, with D maybe TRBD2 (6 bases). This TCR was sampled from a young man who received the YFV17D yellow fever vaccine. The CDR3 DNA is TGCAGTGCCATCGAGGAGGGGCACTCCTACGAGCAGTACTTC. Amino acid sequence: CSAIEEGHSYEQYF.